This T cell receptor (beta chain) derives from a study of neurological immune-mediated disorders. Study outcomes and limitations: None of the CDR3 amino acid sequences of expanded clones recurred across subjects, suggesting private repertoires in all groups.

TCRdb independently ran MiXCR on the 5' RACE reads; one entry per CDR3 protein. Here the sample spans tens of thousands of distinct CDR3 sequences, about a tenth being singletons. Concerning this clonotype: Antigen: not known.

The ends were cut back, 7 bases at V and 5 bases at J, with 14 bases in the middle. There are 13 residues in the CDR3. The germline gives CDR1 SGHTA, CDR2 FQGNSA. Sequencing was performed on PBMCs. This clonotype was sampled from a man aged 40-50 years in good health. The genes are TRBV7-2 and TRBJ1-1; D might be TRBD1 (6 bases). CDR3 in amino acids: CASNISRGTEAFF. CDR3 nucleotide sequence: TGTGCCAGCAACATAAGCAGGGGTACTGAAGCTTTCTTT.